The next 21 T cell receptor beta chains were all read from a single sample in a study of vaccination and CD4 T cells after COVID-19. Treatment specified: roughly ten-day PBMC culture with coronavirus spike peptide pools or control peptides (ViraFEST assay). Sequence data for DNA of cultured CD4+ T cells were generated by the Oncomine TCR Beta short-read assay. TCRdb independently ran MiXCR on the PCR reads; one entry per CDR3 protein. This sample has 20,000 to 30,000 distinct CDR3 sequences, with under 70% found just once. Their specific antigens are unknown. Sequencing was done on a sample of CD4+ T cells from blood, cultured in vitro. The source is a human donor who had recovered from COVID-19.

The V call is TRBV12-3 or TRBV12-4, the J call TRBJ2-5; 9 bases are a match to TRBD2. V trimming: 6 bases; J trimming: 4 bases; junction bases outside the gene matches: 3. The CDR3 is 13 residues long. The CDR3 protein is CASSLTSGETQYF. The CDR3, as DNA: TGTGCCAGCAGCTTGACTAGCGGAGAGACCCAGTACTTC.

In its sample, this clonotype was seen a few times. The V call is TRBV6-5, the J call TRBJ2-3, with 7 bases fitting TRBD2. CDR3 length: 17 residues. From germline, CDR1 is MNHEY and CDR2 SVGAGI. V was pared by 2 bases and J by 2 bases, with 10 bases of the junction left unmatched. The CDR3 region has the DNA TGTGCCAGCAGTTACACCAGCGGGACGACCACCACAGATACGCAGTATTTT. Translated, it gives CASSYTSGTTTTDTQYF.

This clonotype was recorded a few times. The genes are TRBV20-1 and TRBJ1-5, with D maybe TRBD1 (5 bases). From germline, CDR1 is DFQATT and CDR2 SNEGSKA (reference sequence). The CDR3 totals 16 residues. Trimming removed 6 bases from V and 2 bases from J, with 20 bases in between. CDR3 DNA: TGCAGTGCCCCGATCACGGGACGGGAACGCAATCAGCCCCAGCATTTT. This codes for CSAPITGRERNQPQHF.

This clonotype was found a few times. This rearrangement joins TRBV19 to TRBJ1-5; 8 bases agree with TRBD1. The CDR3 has 15 residues. CDR1 is LNHDA, CDR2 SQIVND, per germline (reference sequence). V lost 5 bases to trimming and J lost 1 base; unmatched junction nucleotides: 4. CDR3 coding DNA: TGTGCCAGTAGTCGCGACAGGGGAAGCAATCAGCCCCAGCATTTT. Protein: CASSRDRGSNQPQHF.

The V and J genes are TRBV6-1 and TRBJ1-5, with TRBD1 matching over 12 bases. Germline loops: CDR1 MNHNS, CDR2 SASEGT. Trimming cost V 8 bases and J 0 bases; bases outside gene matches: 8. CDR3 size: 17 residues. CDR3 DNA: TGTGCCAGCCCTAGGGGACAGGGGGCCCGTAGCAATCAGCCCCAGCATTTT. Amino acid sequence: CASPRGQGARSNQPQHF.

The table lists this clonotype with a count of one. The chain joins TRBV20-1 to TRBJ2-1, with 12 bases fitting TRBD2. This CDR3 has 15 residues. The J segment lost 6 bases and the V segment lost 5 bases, leaving 8 bases of the junction unmatched. Germline V gene lookup returns CDR1 DFQATT and CDR2 SNEGSKA (reference sequence). CDR3 bases: TGCAGTGCTCGGGAGGCTAGCGGGAGGGCCAATGAGCAGTTCTTC. Encoded protein: CSAREASGRANEQFF.

This clonotype showed up just once. The V call is TRBV7-3, the J call TRBJ2-5, with TRBD1 as a possible D gene (6 bases). This CDR3 is 16 amino acids long. V lost 2 bases and J lost 3, with 16 bases in between. From germline, CDR1 is SGHTA and CDR2 FQGTGA. DNA of the CDR3: TGTGCCAGCAGCTTATCCCCCAGGGGCAAGGAAGAGACCCAGTACTTC. It is translated as CASSLSPRGKEETQYF.

The genes are TRBV6-2 or TRBV6-3 and TRBJ1-2; tentative D call: TRBD1 (6 bases). CDR3 length: 13 residues. Trimming took off 5 bases at V and 8 bases at J, with 15 bases between the two ends. In germline, CDR1 is MNHEY, CDR2 SVGEGT. The CDR3 DNA follows: TGTGCCAGCAGTCCCACAGGGTTAGACGGCTACACCTTC. It specifies CASSPTGLDGYTF.

This clonotype was seen a handful of times. The chain uses TRBV7-2 and TRBJ1-2; 7 positions match TRBD1. This CDR3 spans 13 amino acids. Germline assignment: CDR1 SGHTA and CDR2 FQGNSA. V dropped 6 bases and J dropped 7; count of bases not matched to a gene: 8. For the CDR3, the DNA is TGTGCCAGCAGAGGACAGGTTTCCGGTGGCTACACCTTC. This translates into CASRGQVSGGYTF.

The V gene is TRBV2, the J gene TRBJ1-5; D not resolved. The germline V gene encodes CDR1 SNHLY and CDR2 FYNNEI. The CDR3 has 14 residues. V shed 5 bases and J shed 0 bases, with 8 bases lying between them. The CDR3 loop is CASSRTYSNQPQHF. CDR3 bases: TGTGCCAGCAGTCGGACTTATAGCAATCAGCCCCAGCATTTT.

The gene calls are TRBV28 and TRBJ2-1, with a weak D call TRBD1 (6 bases). V gave up 9 bases and J gave up 5 bases, with 11 bases separating them. This CDR3 has 12 amino acids. Germline loops: CDR1 MDHEN, CDR2 SYDVKM. This chain's CDR3 is CASGGRHNEQFF. For the CDR3, the DNA is TGTGCCAGTGGGGGCCGCCACAATGAGCAGTTCTTC.

The chain uses TRBV20-1 and TRBJ1-5; no reliable D call. Germline V gene lookup returns CDR1 DFQATT and CDR2 SNEGSKA (reference sequence). Trimming cost V 5 bases and J 0 bases, with 14 bases left between them. This CDR3 contains 15 residues. The CDR3 nucleotides read TGCAGTGCTCGTCAAGGGTCCCATAGCAATCAGCCCCAGCATTTT. Translation gives CSARQGSHSNQPQHF.

The chain joins TRBV20-1 to TRBJ2-5; D is undetermined. The length of the CDR3 is 14 residues. Deletions cut 2 bases from V and 2 bases from J, with 12 bases between. Germline CDR1 reads DFQATT; CDR2 reads SNEGSKA (reference sequence). As DNA, the CDR3 is TGCAGTGCTAGACCCCAACGGTTACAAGAGACCCAGTACTTC. As protein: CSARPQRLQETQYF.

This clonotype occurred once. The chain couples TRBV11-2 to TRBJ2-3; D not resolved. Germline V gene lookup returns CDR1 SGHAT and CDR2 FQNNGV. Trimming took off 4 bases at V and 11 bases at J, with 16 bases between the two ends. This CDR3 comprises 13 residues. This chain's CDR3 is CASSSPRARKQYF. CDR3 DNA: TGTGCCAGCAGCTCCCCCCGCGCCAGGAAGCAGTATTTT. Supplemented by reference TRBV11-2 and TRBJ2-3, the full variable domain reads EAGVAQSPRYKIIEKRQSVAFWCNPISGHATLYWYQQILGQGPKLLIQFQNNGVVDDSQLPKDRFSAERLKGVDSTLKIQPAKLEDSAVYLCASSSPRARKQYFGPGTRLTVL.

The V and J genes are TRBV28 and TRBJ1-6; D not certain. The CDR3 consists of 12 residues. In germline, CDR1 is MDHEN, CDR2 SYDVKM. V was cut by 3 bases and J by 6 bases, with 3 bases left in between. The chain's CDR3 is CASSLPNSPLHF. Here the CDR3 DNA reads TGTGCCAGCAGTTTGCCTAATTCACCCCTCCACTTT.

The chain combines TRBV27 with TRBJ2-3; 12 positions agree with TRBD2. Germline V lookup: CDR1 MNHEY, CDR2 SMNVEV (reference sequence). CDR3 size: 19 residues. J lost 0 bases, V lost 3 bases, and 10 bases had no gene match. CDR3 in amino acids: CASSFRPRTSGASTDTQYF. The CDR3 DNA reads as TGTGCCAGCAGTTTTAGACCTCGGACTAGCGGGGCTAGCACAGATACGCAGTATTTT.

This clonotype turned up a few times. V is TRBV6-5 and J is TRBJ2-5; the match to TRBD2 covers 9 bases. The CDR3 is 15 amino acids. Germline-derived CDR1 and CDR2 are MNHEY and SVGAGI. V lost 2 bases, J lost 4 bases, and 5 bases stayed unmatched. The CDR3 sequence is CASSYRAGGSETQYF. CDR3 nucleotide sequence: TGTGCCAGCAGTTACAGAGCGGGAGGTTCAGAGACCCAGTACTTC.

V is TRBV7-2 and J is TRBJ2-5, with D tentatively TRBD2 (6 bases). The germline V and J ends were trimmed by 3 bases and 9 bases, with 14 bases remaining between them. Germline values: CDR1 SGHTA, CDR2 FQGNSA. This CDR3 is built from 13 residues. The CDR3 region is CASSFGRGEAQYF. The CDR3 DNA reads TGTGCCAGCAGCTTCGGAAGAGGGGAGGCCCAGTACTTC. Full variable domain (outside the CDR3, taken from reference TRBV7-2 and TRBJ2-5): GAGVSQSPSNKVTEKGKDVELRCDPISGHTALYWYRQSLGQGLEFLIYFQGNSAPDKSGLPSDRFSAERTGGSVSTLTIQRTQQEDSAVYLCASSFGRGEAQYFGPGTRLLVL.

A few counts support this clonotype. The rearrangement links TRBV15 to TRBJ1-5; 9 bases are a match to TRBD1. Germline V gene lookup returns CDR1 LNHNV and CDR2 YYDKDF (reference sequence). The CDR3 spans 14 residues. J gave up 7 bases and V 3 bases, and 4 bases lay outside the gene matches. The CDR3, as DNA: TGTGCCACCAGCAGGGACAGGGGAGACCAGCCCCAGCATTTT. Translated, it gives CATSRDRGDQPQHF.

This clonotype was found a few times. V and J are TRBV6-5 and TRBJ1-1, with D unresolved. This CDR3 has 13 amino acids. Trimming took off 2 bases at V and 0 bases at J, with 4 bases between the two ends. The germline CDR1 and CDR2 sequences are MNHEY and SVGAGI. The CDR3 reads CASSYTMNTEAFF. The CDR3 DNA is TGTGCCAGCAGTTACACGATGAACACTGAAGCTTTCTTT.

The rearrangement joins TRBV11-2 to TRBJ2-7; D unclear. The CDR3 sequence is 14 residues long. Germline CDR1 SGHAT, CDR2 FQNNGV. Trimming stripped 5 bases from V and 1 base from J, with 12 bases between. CDR3 nucleotide sequence: TGTGCCAGCAGCCCTCGTAGTGGATCCTACGAGCAGTACTTC. It yields the protein CASSPRSGSYEQYF.